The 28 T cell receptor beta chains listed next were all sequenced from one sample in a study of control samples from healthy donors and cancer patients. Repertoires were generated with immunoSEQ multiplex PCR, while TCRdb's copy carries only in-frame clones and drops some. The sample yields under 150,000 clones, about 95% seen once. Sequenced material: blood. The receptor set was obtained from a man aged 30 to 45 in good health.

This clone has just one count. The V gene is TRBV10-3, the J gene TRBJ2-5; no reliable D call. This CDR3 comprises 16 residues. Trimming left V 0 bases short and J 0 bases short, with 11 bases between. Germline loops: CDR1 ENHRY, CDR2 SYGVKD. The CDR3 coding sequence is TGTGCCATCAGTGAGTCGAGCTGGACGGACCAAGAGACCCAGTACTTC. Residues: CAISESSWTDQETQYF.

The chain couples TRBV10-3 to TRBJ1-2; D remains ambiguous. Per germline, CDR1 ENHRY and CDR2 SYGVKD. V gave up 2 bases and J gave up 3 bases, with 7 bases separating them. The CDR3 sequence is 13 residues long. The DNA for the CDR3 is TGTGCCATCAGTGAGACGGAATACTATGGCTACACCTTC. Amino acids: CAISETEYYGYTF.

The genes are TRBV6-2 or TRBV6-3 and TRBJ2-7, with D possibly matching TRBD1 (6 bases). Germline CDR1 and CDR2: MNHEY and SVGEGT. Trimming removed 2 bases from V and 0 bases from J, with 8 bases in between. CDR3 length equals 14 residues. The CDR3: CASSYGQSSYEQYF. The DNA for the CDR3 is TGTGCCAGCAGTTACGGACAGAGCTCCTACGAGCAGTACTTC.

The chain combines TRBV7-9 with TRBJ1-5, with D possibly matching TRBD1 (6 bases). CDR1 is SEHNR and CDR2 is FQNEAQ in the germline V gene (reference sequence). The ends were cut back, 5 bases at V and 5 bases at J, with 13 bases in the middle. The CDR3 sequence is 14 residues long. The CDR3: CASSLGGQDQPQHF. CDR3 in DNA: TGTGCCAGCAGCCTAGGGGGGCAGGATCAGCCCCAGCATTTT. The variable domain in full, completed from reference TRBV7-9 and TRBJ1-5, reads DTGVSQNPRHKITKRGQNVTFRCDPISEHNRLYWYRQTLGQGPEFLTYFQNEAQLEKSRLLSDRFSAERPKGSFSTLEIQRTEQGDSAMYLCASSLGGQDQPQHFGDGTRLSIL.

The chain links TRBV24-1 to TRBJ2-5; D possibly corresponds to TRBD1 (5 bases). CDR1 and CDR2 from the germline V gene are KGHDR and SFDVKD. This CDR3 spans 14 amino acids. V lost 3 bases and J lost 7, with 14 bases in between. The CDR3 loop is CATSDGPGYGTQYF. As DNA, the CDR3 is TGTGCCACCAGTGATGGACCAGGGTACGGGACCCAGTACTTC.

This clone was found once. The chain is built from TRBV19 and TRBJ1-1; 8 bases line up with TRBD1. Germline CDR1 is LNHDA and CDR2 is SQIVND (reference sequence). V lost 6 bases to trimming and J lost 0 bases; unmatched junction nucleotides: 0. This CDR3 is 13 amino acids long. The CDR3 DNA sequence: TGTGCCAGTAGGACAGGGGTGAACACTGAAGCTTTCTTT. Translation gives CASRTGVNTEAFF.

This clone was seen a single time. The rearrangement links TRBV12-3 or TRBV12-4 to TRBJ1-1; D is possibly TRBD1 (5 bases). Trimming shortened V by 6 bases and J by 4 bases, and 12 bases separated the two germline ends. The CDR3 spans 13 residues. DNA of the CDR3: TGTGCCAGCAGCCGCCGCGGGGGCACTGAAGCTTTCTTT. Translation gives CASSRRGGTEAFF.

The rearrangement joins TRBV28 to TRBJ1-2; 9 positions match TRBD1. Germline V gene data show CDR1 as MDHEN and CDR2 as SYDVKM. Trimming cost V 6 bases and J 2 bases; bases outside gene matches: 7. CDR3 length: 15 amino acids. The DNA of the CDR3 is TGTGCCAGCAGCTCCTCAGGGACAGGGAACTATGGCTACACCTTC. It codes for CASSSSGTGNYGYTF.

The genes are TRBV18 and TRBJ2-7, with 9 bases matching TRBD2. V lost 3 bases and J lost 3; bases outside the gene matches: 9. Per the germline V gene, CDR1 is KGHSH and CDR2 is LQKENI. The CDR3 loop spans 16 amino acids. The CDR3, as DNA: TGTGCCAGCTCACCTTATTTTAGCGGGGGAAACTACGAGCAGTACTTC. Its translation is CASSPYFSGGNYEQYF.

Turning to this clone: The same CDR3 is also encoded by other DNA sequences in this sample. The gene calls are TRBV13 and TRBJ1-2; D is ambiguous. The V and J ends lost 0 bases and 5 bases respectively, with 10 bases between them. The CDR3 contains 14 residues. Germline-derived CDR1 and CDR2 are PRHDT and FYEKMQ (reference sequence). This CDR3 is CASSLGGQEYGYTF. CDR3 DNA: TGTGCCAGCAGCTTAGGCGGGCAGGAGTATGGCTACACCTTC. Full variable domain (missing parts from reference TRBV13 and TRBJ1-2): AAGVIQSPRHLIKEKRETATLKCYPIPRHDTVYWYQQGPGQDPQFLISFYEKMQSDKGSIPDRFSAQQFSDYHSELNMSSLELGDSALYFCASSLGGQEYGYTFGSGTRLTVV.

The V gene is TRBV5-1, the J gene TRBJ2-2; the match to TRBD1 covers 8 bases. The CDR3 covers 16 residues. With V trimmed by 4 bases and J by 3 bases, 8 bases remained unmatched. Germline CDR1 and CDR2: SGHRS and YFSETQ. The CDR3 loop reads CASSQTTGADTGELFF. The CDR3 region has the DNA TGCGCCAGCAGCCAAACGACAGGGGCAGACACCGGGGAGCTGTTTTTT.

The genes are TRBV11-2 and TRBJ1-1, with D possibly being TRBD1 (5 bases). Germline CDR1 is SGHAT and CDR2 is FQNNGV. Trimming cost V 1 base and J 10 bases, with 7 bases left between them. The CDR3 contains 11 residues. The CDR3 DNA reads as TGTGCCAGCAGCTTAGGAGGGGCAGCTTTCTTT. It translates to CASSLGGAAFF.

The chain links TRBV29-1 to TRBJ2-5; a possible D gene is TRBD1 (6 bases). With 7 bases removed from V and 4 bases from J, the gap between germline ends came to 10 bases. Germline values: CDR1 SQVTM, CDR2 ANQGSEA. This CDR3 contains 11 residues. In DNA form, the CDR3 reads TGCAGCGGGGGGCCTGGAGAGACCCAGTACTTC. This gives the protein CSGGPGETQYF.

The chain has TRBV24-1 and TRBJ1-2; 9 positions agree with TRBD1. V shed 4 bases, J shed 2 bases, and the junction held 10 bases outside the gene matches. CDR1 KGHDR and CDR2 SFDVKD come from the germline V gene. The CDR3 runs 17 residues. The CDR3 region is CATSDRPRQGDNYGYTF. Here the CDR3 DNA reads TGTGCCACCAGTGACCGGCCCCGACAGGGGGACAACTATGGCTACACCTTC.

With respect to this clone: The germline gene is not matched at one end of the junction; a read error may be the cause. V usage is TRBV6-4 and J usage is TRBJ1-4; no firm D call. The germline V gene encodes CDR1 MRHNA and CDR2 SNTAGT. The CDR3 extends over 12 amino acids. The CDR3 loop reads CTWGSTNEKLFF. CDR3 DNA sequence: TGCACCTGGGGATCAACTAATGAAAAACTGTTTTTT.

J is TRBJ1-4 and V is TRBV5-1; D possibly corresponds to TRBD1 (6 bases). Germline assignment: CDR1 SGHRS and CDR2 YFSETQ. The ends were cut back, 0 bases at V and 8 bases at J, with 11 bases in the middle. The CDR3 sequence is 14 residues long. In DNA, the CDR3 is TGCGCCAGCAGCTTGGTAGGCGGGGGCGAAAAACTGTTTTTT. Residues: CASSLVGGGEKLFF. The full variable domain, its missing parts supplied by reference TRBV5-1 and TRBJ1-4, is KAGVTQTPRYLIKTRGQQVTLSCSPISGHRSVSWYQQTPGQGLQFLFEYFSETQRNKGNFPGRFSGRQFSNSRSEMNVSTLELGDSALYLCASSLVGGGEKLFFGSGTQLSVL.

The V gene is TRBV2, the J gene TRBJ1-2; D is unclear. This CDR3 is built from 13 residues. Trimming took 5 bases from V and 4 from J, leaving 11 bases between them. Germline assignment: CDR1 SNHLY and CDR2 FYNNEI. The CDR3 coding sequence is TGTGCCAGCAGTCATCAGGTACTCTATGGCTACACCTTC. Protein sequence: CASSHQVLYGYTF.

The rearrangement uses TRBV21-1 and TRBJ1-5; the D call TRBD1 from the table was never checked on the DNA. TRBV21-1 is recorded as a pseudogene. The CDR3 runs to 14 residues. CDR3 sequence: CATKGQGARQPQHF. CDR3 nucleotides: TGTGCCACTAAGGGACAGGGGGCGAGACAGCCCCAGCATTTT.

CDR3 sequence (DNA): TGTGCCAGCAGTCTCCCTTTTCCGGGACAGGGGCTCCACGAGCAGTACTTC. This codes for CASSLPFPGQGLHEQYF. The rearrangement uses TRBV6-2 or TRBV6-3 and TRBJ2-7, with 10 bases that match TRBD1. The trim removed 5 bases at V and 5 bases at J, leaving 15 bases unmatched. This CDR3 comprises 17 residues. Germline V gives CDR1 MNHEY, CDR2 SVGEGT.

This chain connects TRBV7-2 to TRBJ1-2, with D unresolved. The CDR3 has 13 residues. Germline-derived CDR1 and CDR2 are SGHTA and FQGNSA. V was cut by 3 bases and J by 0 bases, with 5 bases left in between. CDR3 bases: TGTGCCAGCAGCTTCCTTTCTAACTATGGCTACACCTTC. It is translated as CASSFLSNYGYTF.

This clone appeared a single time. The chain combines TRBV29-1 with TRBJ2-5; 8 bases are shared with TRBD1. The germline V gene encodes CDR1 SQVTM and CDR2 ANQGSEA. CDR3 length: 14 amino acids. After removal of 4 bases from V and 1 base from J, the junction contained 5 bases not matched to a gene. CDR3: CSVGGTGIQETQYF. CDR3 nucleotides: TGCAGCGTTGGAGGGACAGGTATCCAAGAGACCCAGTACTTC. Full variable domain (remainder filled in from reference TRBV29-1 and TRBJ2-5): SAVISQKPSRDICQRGTSLTIQCQVDSQVTMMFWYRQQPGQSLTLIATANQGSEATYESGFVIDKFPISRPNLTFSTLTVSNMSPEDSSIYLCSVGGTGIQETQYFGPGTRLLVL.

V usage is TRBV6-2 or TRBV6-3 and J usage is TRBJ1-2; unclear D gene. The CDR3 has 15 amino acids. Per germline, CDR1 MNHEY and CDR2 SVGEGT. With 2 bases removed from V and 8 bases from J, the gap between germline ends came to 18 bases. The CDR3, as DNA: TGTGCCAGCAGTTACCTGACGCAATTTAAGGGCGGCTACACCTTC. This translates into CASSYLTQFKGGYTF.

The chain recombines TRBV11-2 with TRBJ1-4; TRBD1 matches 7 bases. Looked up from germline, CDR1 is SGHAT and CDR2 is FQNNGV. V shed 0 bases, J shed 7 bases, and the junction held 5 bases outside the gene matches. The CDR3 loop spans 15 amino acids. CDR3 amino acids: CASSLDDRAFEKLFF. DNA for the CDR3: TGTGCCAGCAGCTTAGATGACAGGGCTTTTGAAAAACTGTTTTTT.

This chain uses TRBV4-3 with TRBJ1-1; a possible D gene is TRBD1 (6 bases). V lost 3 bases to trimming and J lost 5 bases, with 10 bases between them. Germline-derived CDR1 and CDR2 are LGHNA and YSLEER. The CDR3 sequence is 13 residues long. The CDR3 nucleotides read TGCGCCAGCAGCCAGGGGGCTTGGACTGAAGCTTTCTTT. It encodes CASSQGAWTEAFF.

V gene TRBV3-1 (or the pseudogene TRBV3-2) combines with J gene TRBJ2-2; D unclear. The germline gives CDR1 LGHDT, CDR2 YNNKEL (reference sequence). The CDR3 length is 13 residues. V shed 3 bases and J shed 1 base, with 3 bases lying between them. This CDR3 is CASSQVNTGELFF. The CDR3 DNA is TGTGCCAGCAGCCAGGTGAACACCGGGGAGCTGTTTTTT.

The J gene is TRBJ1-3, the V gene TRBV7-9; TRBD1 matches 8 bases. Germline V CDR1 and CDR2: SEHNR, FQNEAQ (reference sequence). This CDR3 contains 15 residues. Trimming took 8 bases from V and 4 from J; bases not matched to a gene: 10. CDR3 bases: TGTGCCAGCGGCCTTCAGGGGGCGCTCGGAAACACCATATATTTT. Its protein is CASGLQGALGNTIYF.

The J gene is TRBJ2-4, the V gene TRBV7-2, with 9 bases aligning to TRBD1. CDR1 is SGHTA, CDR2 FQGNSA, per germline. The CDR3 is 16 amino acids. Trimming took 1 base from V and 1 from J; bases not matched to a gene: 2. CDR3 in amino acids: CASSLVGTGAKNIQYF. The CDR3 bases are TGTGCCAGCAGCTTAGTTGGGACAGGGGCCAAAAACATTCAGTACTTC.

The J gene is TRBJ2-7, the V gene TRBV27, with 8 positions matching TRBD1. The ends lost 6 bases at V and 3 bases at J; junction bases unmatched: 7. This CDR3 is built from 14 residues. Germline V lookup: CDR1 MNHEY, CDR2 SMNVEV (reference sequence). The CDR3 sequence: CASSDVDRVYEQYF. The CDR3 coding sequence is TGTGCCAGCAGCGACGTGGACAGGGTCTACGAGCAGTACTTC.